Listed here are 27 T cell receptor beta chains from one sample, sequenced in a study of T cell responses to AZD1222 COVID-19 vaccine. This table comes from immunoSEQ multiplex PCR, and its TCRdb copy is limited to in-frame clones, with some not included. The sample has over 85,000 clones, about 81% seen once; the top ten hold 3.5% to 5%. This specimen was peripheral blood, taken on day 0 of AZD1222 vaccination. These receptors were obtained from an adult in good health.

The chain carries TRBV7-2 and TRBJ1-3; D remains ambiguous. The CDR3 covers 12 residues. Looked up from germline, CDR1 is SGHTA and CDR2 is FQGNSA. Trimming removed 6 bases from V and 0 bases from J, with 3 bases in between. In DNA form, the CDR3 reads TGTGCCAGCAGGGCCTCTGGAAACACCATATATTTT. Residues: CASRASGNTIYF.

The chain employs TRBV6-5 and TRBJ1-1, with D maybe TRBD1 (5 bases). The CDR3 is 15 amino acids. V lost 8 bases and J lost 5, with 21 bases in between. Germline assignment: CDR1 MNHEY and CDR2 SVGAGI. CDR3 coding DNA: TGTGCCAGCGGCTCTGACAGCACGGGTGGTACTGAAGCTTTCTTT. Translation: CASGSDSTGGTEAFF.

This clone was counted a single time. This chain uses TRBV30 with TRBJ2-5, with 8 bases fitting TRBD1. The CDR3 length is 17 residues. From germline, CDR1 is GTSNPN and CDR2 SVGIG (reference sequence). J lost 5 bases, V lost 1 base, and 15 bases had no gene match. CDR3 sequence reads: CAWSAPRDRRPLETQYF. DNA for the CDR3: TGTGCCTGGAGTGCCCCTCGGGACAGGAGACCGTTGGAGACCCAGTACTTC. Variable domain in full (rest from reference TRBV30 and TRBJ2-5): SQTIHQWPATLVQPVGSPLSLECTVEGTSNPNLYWYRQAAGRGLQLLFYSVGIGQISSEVPQNLSASRPQDRQFILSSKKLLLSDSGFYLCAWSAPRDRRPLETQYFGPGTRLLVL.

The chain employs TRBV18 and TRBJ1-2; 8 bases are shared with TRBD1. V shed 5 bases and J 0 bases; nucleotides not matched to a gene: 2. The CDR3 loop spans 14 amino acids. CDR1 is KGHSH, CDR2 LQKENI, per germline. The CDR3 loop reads CASSNRGSNYGYTF. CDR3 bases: TGTGCCAGCTCAAACAGGGGGTCTAACTATGGCTACACCTTC.

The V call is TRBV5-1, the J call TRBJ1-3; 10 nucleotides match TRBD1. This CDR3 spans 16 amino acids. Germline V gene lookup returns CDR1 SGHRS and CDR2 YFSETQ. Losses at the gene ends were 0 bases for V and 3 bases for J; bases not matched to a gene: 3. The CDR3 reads CASSLGQGAGGNTIYF. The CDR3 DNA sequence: TGCGCCAGCAGCTTGGGACAGGGGGCTGGTGGAAACACCATATATTTT.

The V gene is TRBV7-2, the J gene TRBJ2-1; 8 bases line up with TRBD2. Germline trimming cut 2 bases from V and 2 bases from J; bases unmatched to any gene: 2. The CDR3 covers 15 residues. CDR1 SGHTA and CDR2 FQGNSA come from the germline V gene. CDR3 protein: CASSLTSGTYNEQFF. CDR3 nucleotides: TGTGCCAGCAGCTTAACTAGCGGTACCTACAATGAGCAGTTCTTC.

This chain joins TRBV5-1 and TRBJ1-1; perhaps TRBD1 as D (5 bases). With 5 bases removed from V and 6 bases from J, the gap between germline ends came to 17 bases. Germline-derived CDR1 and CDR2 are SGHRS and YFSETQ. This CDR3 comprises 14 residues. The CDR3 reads CASRRDDVRSEAFF. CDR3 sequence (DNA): TGCGCCAGCAGACGGGACGATGTGAGGTCTGAAGCTTTCTTT.

This CDR3 reads CSASDDKTYRRNTIYF. CDR3 sequence (DNA): TGCAGTGCTAGTGACGACAAAACCTACAGGAGAAACACCATATATTTT. This chain links TRBV20-1 with TRBJ1-3, with D perhaps TRBD1 (5 bases). V lost 3 bases to trimming and J lost 5 bases, with 20 bases between them. The CDR3 is made up of 16 amino acids. The germline CDR1 and CDR2 sequences are DFQATT and SNEGSKA (reference sequence).

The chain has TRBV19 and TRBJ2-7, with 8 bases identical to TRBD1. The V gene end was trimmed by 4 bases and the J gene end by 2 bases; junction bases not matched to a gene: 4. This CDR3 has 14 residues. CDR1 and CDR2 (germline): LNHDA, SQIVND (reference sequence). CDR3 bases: TGTGCCAGTAGTAGCGACAGGGGAACCTACGAGCAGTACTTC. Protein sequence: CASSSDRGTYEQYF.

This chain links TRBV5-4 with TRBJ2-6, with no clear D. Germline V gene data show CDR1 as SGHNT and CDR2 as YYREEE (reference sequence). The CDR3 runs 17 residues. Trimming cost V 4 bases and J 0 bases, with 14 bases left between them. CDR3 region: CASSHDRVGSGANVLTF. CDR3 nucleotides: TGTGCCAGCAGCCATGACCGGGTTGGCTCTGGGGCCAACGTCCTGACTTTC.

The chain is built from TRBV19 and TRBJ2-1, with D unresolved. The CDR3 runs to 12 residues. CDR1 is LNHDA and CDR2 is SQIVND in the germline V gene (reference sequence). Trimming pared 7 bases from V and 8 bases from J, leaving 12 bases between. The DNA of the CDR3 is TGTGCCAGTACCGCCGTTGGGTATGAGCAGTTCTTC. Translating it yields CASTAVGYEQFF.

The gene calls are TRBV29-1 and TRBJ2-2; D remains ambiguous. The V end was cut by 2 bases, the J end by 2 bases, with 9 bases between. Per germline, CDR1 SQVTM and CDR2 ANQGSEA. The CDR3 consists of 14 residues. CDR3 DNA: TGCAGCGTTGAATATGCTGCCAACACCGGGGAGCTGTTTTTT. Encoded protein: CSVEYAANTGELFF.

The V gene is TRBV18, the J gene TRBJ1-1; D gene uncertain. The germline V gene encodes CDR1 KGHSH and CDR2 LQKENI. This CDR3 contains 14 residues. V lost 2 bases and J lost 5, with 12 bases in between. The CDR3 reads CASSPAVVVTEAFF. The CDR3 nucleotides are TGTGCCAGCTCACCAGCTGTGGTGGTGACTGAAGCTTTCTTT. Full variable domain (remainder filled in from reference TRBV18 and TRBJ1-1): NAGVMQNPRHLVRRRGQEARLRCSPMKGHSHVYWYRQLPEEGLKFMVYLQKENIIDESGMPKERFSAEFPKEGPSILRIQQVVRGDSAAYFCASSPAVVVTEAFFGQGTRLTVV.

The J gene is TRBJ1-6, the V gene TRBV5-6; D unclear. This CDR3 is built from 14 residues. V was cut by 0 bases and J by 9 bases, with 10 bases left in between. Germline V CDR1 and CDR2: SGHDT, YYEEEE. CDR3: CASSLEGGASPLHF. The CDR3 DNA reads TGTGCCAGCAGCTTGGAGGGAGGCGCTTCACCCCTCCACTTT.

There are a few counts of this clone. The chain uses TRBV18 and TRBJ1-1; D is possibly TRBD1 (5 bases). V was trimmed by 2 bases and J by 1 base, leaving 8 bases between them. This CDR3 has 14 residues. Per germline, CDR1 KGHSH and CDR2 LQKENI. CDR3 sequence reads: CASSPNTGNTEAFF. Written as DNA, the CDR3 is TGTGCCAGCTCACCAAATACAGGGAACACTGAAGCTTTCTTT. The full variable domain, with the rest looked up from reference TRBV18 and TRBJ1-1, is NAGVMQNPRHLVRRRGQEARLRCSPMKGHSHVYWYRQLPEEGLKFMVYLQKENIIDESGMPKERFSAEFPKEGPSILRIQQVVRGDSAAYFCASSPNTGNTEAFFGQGTRLTVV.

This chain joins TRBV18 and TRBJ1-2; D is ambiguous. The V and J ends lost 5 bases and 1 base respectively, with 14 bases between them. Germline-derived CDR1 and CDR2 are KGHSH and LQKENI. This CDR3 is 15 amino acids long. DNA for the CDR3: TGTGCCAGCTCAAGGCCGGGAGCGATTAACTATGGCTACACCTTC. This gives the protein CASSRPGAINYGYTF.

CDR3 DNA: TGCGCCAGCAGCCAAGATCGGGCGGTTTGGGGCTACACCTTC. Translated: CASSQDRAVWGYTF. This chain joins TRBV4-1 and TRBJ1-2; D remains unclear. This CDR3 comprises 14 residues. V was trimmed by 0 bases and J by 8 bases, leaving 13 bases between them. CDR1 and CDR2 from the germline V gene are MGHRA and YSYEKL.

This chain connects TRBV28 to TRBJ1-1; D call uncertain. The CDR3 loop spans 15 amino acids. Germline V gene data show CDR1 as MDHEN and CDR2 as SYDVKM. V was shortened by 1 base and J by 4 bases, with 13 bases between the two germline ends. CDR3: CASSLSIFLGTEAFF. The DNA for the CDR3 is TGTGCCAGCAGTTTATCTATATTTCTGGGCACTGAAGCTTTCTTT.

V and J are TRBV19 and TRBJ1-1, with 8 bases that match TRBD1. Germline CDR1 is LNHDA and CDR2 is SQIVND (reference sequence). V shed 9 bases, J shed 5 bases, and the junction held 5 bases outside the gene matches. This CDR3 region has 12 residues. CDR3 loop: CASRQGLTEAFF. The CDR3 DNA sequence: TGTGCCAGCAGACAGGGGCTAACTGAAGCTTTCTTT.

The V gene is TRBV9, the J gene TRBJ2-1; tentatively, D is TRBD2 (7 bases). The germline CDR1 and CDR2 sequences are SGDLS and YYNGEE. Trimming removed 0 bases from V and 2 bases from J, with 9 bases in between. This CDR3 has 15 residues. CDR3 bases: TGTGCCAGCAGCGTAGACGGGGGGCCCTACAATGAGCAGTTCTTC. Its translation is CASSVDGGPYNEQFF.

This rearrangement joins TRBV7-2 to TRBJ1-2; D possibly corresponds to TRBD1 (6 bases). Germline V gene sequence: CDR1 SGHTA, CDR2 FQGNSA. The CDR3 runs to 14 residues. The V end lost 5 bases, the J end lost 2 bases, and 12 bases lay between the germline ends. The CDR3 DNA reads TGTGCCAGCAGCCCCCAAGGGGGGAACTATGGCTACACCTTC. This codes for CASSPQGGNYGYTF.

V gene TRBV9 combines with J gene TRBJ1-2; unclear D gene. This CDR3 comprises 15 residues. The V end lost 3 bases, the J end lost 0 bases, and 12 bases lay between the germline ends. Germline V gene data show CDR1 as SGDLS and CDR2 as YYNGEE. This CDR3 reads CASSARSKTNYGYTF. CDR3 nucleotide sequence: TGTGCCAGCAGCGCTAGATCCAAGACTAACTATGGCTACACCTTC.

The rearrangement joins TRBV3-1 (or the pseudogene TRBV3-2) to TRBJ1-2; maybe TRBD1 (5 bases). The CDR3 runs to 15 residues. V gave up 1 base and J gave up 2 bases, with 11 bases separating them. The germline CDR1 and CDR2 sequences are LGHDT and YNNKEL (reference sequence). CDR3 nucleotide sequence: TGTGCCAGCAGCCAAGTCGCAGGGAGCAACTATGGCTACACCTTC. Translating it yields CASSQVAGSNYGYTF.

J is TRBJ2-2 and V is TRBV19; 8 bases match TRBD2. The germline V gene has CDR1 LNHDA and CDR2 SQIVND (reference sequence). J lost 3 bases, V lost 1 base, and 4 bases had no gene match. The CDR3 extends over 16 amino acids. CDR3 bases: TGTGCCAGTAGTATAGGAACTAGCGGTTACACCGGGGAGCTGTTTTTT. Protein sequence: CASSIGTSGYTGELFF.

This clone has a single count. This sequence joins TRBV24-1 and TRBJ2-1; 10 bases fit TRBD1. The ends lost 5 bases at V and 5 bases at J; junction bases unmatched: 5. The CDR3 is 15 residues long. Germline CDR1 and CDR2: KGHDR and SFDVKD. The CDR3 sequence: CATSVGTGANNEQFF. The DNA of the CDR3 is TGTGCCACCAGTGTGGGGACAGGGGCTAACAATGAGCAGTTCTTC.

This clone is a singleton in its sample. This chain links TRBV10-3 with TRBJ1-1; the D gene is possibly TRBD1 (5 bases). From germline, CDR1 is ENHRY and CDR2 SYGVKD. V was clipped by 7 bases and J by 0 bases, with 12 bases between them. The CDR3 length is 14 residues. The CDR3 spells CAIMAGPLNTEAFF. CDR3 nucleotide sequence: TGTGCCATCATGGCAGGGCCGTTGAACACTGAAGCTTTCTTT.

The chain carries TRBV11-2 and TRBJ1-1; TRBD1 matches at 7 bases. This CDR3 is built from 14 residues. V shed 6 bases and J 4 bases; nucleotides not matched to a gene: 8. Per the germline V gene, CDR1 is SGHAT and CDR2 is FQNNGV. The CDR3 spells CASSSDRVGTEAFF. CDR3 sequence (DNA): TGTGCCAGCAGTTCCGACAGGGTCGGCACTGAAGCTTTCTTT. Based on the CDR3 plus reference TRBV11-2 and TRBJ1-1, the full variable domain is EAGVAQSPRYKIIEKRQSVAFWCNPISGHATLYWYQQILGQGPKLLIQFQNNGVVDDSQLPKDRFSAERLKGVDSTLKIQPAKLEDSAVYLCASSSDRVGTEAFFGQGTRLTVV.